This TCR beta chain was documented in a study of cytomegalovirus exposure and HLA in healthy donors. Researchers ran the PCR with 60 Vbeta and 13 Jbeta primers. Sequencing used immunoSEQ multiplex PCR; TCRdb keeps in-frame clones, though not all of them. In the table there are 120,000 to 150,000 clones, around 80% of which are singletons. This CDR3 region has 15 residues. Deletions cut 2 bases from V and 0 bases from J, with 10 bases between. Germline CDR1 is MNHEY and CDR2 is SVGAGI. The TCR sequence derives from a man aged 30-40 years in good health and CMV-seropositive. J is TRBJ1-1 and V is TRBV6-5, with a tentative D call TRBD1 (5 bases). Sequenced: PBMCs. In nucleotides, the CDR3 is TGTGCCAGCAGTTACCGGGGGGTGATGAACACTGAAGCTTTCTTT. It is translated as CASSYRGVMNTEAFF.